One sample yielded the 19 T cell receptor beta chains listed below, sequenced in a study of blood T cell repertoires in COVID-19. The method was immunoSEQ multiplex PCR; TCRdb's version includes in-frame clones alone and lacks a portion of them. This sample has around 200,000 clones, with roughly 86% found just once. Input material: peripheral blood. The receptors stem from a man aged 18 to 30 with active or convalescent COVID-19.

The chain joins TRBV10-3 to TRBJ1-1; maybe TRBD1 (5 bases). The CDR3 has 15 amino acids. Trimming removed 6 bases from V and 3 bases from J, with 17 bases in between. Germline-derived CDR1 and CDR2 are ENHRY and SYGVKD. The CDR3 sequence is CAIRSLPGEHTEAFF. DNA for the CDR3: TGTGCCATCAGGAGCCTCCCGGGGGAGCACACTGAAGCTTTCTTT.

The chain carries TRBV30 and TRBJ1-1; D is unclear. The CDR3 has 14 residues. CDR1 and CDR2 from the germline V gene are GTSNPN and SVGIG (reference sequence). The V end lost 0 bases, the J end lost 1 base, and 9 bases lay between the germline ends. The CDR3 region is CAWSVLGENTEAFF. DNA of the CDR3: TGTGCCTGGAGTGTACTTGGAGAGAACACTGAAGCTTTCTTT.

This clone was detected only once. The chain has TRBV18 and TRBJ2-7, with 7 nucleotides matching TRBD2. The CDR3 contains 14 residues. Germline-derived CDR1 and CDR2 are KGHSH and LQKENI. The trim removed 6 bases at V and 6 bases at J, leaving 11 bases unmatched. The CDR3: CASSPTAGDGEQYF. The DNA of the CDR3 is TGTGCCAGCTCCCCCACGGCGGGAGACGGCGAGCAGTACTTC.

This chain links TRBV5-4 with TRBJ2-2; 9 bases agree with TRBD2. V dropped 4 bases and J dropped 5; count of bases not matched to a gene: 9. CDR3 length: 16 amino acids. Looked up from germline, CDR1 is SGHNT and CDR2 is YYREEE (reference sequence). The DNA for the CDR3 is TGTGCCAGCAGCCCCGGGACTAGCAGGGAGACCGGGGAGCTGTTTTTT. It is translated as CASSPGTSRETGELFF.

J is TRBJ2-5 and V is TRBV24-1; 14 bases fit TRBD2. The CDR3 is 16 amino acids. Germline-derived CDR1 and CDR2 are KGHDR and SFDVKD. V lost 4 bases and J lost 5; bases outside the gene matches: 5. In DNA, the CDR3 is TGTGCCACCAGTGAACCGGGACTAGCGGGGGTGGAGACCCAGTACTTC. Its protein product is CATSEPGLAGVETQYF.

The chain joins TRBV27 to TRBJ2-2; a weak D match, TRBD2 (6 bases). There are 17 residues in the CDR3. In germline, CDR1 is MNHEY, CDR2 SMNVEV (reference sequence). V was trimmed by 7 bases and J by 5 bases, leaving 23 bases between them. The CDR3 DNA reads TGTGCCAGCAATCTGAGGTGGGACTCACGGAAAACCGGGGAGCTGTTTTTT. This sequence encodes CASNLRWDSRKTGELFF.

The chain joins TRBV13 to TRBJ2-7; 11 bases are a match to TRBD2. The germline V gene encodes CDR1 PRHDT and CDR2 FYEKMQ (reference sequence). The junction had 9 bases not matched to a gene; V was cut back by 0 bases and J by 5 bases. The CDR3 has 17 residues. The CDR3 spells CASSLGLPTSGTNEQYF. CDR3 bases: TGTGCCAGCAGCTTAGGCCTCCCGACTAGCGGGACCAACGAGCAGTACTTC.

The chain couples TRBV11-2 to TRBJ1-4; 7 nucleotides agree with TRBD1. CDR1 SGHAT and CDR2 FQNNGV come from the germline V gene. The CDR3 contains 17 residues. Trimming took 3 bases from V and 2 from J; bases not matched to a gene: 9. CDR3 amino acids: CASSFDRVASTNEKLFF. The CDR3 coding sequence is TGTGCCAGCAGCTTCGACAGGGTAGCGAGTACTAATGAAAAACTGTTTTTT.

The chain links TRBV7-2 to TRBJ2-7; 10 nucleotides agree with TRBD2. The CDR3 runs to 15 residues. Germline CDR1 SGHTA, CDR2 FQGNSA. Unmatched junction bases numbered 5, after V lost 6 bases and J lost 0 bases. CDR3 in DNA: TGTGCCAGCAGTTCTAGCGGGAGTGGCTCCTACGAGCAGTACTTC. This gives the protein CASSSSGSGSYEQYF. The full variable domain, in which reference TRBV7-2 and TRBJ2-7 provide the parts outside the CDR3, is GAGVSQSPSNKVTEKGKDVELRCDPISGHTALYWYRQSLGQGLEFLIYFQGNSAPDKSGLPSDRFSAERTGGSVSTLTIQRTQQEDSAVYLCASSSSGSGSYEQYFGPGTRLTVT.

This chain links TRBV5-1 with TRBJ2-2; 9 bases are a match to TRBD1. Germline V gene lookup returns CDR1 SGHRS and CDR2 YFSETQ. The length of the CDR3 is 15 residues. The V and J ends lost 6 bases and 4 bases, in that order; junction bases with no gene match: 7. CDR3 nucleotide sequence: TGCGCCAGCACAACAGGGGGCGTCAGCACCGGGGAGCTGTTTTTT. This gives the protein CASTTGGVSTGELFF.

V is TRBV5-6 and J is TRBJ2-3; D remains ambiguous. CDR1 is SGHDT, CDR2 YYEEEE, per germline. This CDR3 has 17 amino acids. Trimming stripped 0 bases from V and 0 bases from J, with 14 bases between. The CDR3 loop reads CASSLAQRFSSTDTQYF. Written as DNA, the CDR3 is TGTGCCAGCAGCTTGGCGCAACGGTTCTCTAGCACAGATACGCAGTATTTT.

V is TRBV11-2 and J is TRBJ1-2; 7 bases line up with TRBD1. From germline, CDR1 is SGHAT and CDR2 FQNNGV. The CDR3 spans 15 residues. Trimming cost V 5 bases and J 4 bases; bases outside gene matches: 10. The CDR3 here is CASSIFARDSYGYTF. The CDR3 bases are TGTGCCAGCAGCATATTTGCCCGGGACAGCTATGGCTACACCTTC.

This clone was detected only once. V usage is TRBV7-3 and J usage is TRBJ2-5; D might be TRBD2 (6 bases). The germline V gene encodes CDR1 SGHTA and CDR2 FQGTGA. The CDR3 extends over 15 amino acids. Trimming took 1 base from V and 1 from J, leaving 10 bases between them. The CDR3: CASSLMGGSQETQYF. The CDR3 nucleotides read TGTGCCAGCAGCTTAATGGGGGGTTCCCAAGAGACCCAGTACTTC.

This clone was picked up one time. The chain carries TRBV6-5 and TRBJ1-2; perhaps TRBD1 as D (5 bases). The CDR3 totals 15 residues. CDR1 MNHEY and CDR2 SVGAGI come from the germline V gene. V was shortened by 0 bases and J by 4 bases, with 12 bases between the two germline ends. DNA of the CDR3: TGTGCCAGCAGTTACTCGAGGTTGACAGCCTATGGCTACACCTTC. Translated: CASSYSRLTAYGYTF.

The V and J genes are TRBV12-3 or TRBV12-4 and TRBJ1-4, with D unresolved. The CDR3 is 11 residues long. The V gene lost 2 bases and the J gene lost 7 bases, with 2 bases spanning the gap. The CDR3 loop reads CASSLREKLFF. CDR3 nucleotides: TGTGCCAGCAGTTTACGTGAAAAACTGTTTTTT.

The CDR3 sequence: CAWGAGSISEAFF. CDR3 DNA sequence: TGTGCGTGGGGGGCAGGGTCGATTTCTGAAGCTTTCTTT. The V call is TRBV30, the J call TRBJ1-1; D is possibly TRBD1 (6 bases). Per the germline V gene, CDR1 is GTSNPN and CDR2 is SVGIG (reference sequence). The CDR3 loop spans 13 amino acids.

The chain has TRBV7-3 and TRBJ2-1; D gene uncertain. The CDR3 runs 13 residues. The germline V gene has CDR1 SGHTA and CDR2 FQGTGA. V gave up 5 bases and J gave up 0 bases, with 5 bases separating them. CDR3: CASSDSSYNEQFF. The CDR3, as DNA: TGTGCCAGCAGCGATAGCTCCTACAATGAGCAGTTCTTC.

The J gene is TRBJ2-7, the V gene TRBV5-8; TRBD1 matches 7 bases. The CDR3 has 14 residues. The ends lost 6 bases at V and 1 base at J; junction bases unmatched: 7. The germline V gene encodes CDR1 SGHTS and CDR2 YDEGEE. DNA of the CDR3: TGTGCCAGCAACCTCCGGGACAGTTCCTACGAGCAGTACTTC. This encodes CASNLRDSSYEQYF. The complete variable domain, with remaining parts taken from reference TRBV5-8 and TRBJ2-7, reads EAGVTQSPTHLIKTRGQQATLRCSPISGHTSVYWYQQALGLGLQFLLWYDEGEERNRGNFPPRFSGRQFPNYSSELNVNALELEDSALYLCASNLRDSSYEQYFGPGTRLTVT.

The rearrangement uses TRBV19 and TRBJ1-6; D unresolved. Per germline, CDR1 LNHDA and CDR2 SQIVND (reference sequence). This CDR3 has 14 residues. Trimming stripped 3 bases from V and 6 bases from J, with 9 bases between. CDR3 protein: CASSIVQSNSPLHF. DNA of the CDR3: TGTGCCAGTAGTATTGTACAGAGTAATTCACCCCTCCACTTT.